These T cell receptor beta chains were read from a single sample in a study of Graves' ophthalmopathy and Graves' hyperthyroidism. In TCRdb, the multiplex PCR reads were re-called with MiXCR into one record per CDR3 protein. The table shows almost 750,000 distinct CDR3 sequences, with roughly two fifths occurring only once. The sample consisted of peripheral blood. These receptors were collected from an adult man with Graves' ophthalmopathy. CDR3s include the opening cysteine and the closing phenylalanine or tryptophan. Each record gives: J gene, V gene, D gene, clone size, CDR3 DNA, CDR3 protein. D genes are given only for firm matches. Where a row states a size, it is once, few, many or the class of an expanded clone; other rows omit it.

TRBJ2-3 | TRBV24-1 | . | . | TGTGCCACAGGGGAGAACACAGATACGCAGTATTTT | CATGENTDTQYF
TRBJ1-1 | TRBV2 | . | . | TGTGCCAGCAGTCCATTCAGGGGATGGGGCACTGAAGCTTTCTTT | CASSPFRGWGTEAFF
TRBJ2-5 | TRBV12-3/TRBV12-4 | TRBD2 | few | TGTGCCAGCAGAGCGGGGCATGGGGAGACCCAGTACTTC | CASRAGHGETQYF
TRBJ1-3 | TRBV20-1 | . | . | TGCAGTGCTAGAGATGGGGGAGGGAGGGGGGCTGGAAACACCATATATTTT | CSARDGGGRGAGNTIYF
TRBJ2-7 | TRBV25-1 | . | . | TGTGCCAGCAGCTGGGTAACCGGGATGGGATTTCACGAGCAGTACTTC | CASSWVTGMGFHEQYF
TRBJ2-2 | TRBV29-1 | TRBD2 | few | TGCAGCGTTTCTAGCGGGGGTAACACCGGGGAGCTGTTTTTT | CSVSSGGNTGELFF
TRBJ2-6 | TRBV11-2 | . | . | TGTGCCAGCAGCGTGGACTACCGAAACGTCCTGACTTTC | CASSVDYRNVLTF
TRBJ1-5 | TRBV20-1 | . | . | TGCAGTGCTAGCCGACCGTTACAGGGAGTGAATCAGCCCCAGCATTTT | CSASRPLQGVNQPQHF
TRBJ1-1 | TRBV12-3/TRBV12-4 | TRBD1 | few | TGTGCCAGCAGTGCCCAGGGGGCAACGACTGAAGCTTTCTTT | CASSAQGATTEAFF
TRBJ2-7 | TRBV10-3 | . | many | TGTGCCATCAGTGATAGTCGAGTAACCACCTACGAGCAGTACTTC | CAISDSRVTTYEQYF
TRBJ2-7 | TRBV6-2/TRBV6-3 | . | . | TGTGCCAGCAGAACGAGAGCAGGGGTCGGATCGCGCGAGCAGTACTTC | CASRTRAGVGSREQYF
TRBJ2-2 | TRBV4-1 | . | many | TGCGCCAGCAGCCGACGGACGAGAACCGGGGAGCTGTTTTTT | CASSRRTRTGELFF
TRBJ2-2 | TRBV29-1 | . | . | TGCAGCGTTTATATTGGGAACACCGGGGAGCTGTTTTTT | CSVYIGNTGELFF
TRBJ2-7 | TRBV29-1 | . | . | TGCAGCGTTGACGGGACAATGAAGCAGTACTTC | CSVDGTMKQYF
TRBJ2-6 | TRBV9 | TRBD1 | . | TGTGCCAGCAGCCCCACGGACAGGAAACCGTCTGGGGCCAACGTCCTGACTTTC | CASSPTDRKPSGANVLTF
TRBJ2-5 | TRBV2 | . | . | TGTGCCAGCAGTGAAAGACAAGGTACCCAGTACTTC | CASSERQGTQYF
TRBJ2-5 | TRBV10-1 | . | . | TGTGCCAGCAGTTACCTCACCCAAGAGACCCAGTACTTC | CASSYLTQETQYF
TRBJ1-2 | TRBV7-2 | . | . | TGTGCCAGCAGCGCCCGCGTGGAAGGGGAGATCCTCTATGGCTACACCTTC | CASSARVEGEILYGYTF
TRBJ2-5 | TRBV11-1 | . | . | TGTGCCAGCAGCCTAGGGGGGGCGTATCAAGAGACCCAGTACTTC | CASSLGGAYQETQYF
TRBJ1-5 | TRBV19 | . | . | TGTGCCAGTAGTAACGGTCCCGCTCAGCCCCAGCATTTT | CASSNGPAQPQHF
TRBJ1-2 | TRBV20-1 | TRBD1 | few | TGCAGTGCTAGAGATCAAAGCACAGGGGCCTATGGCTACACCTTC | CSARDQSTGAYGYTF
TRBJ2-2 | TRBV10-3 | . | . | TGTGCCAGCAGTTACGCAGAGAACACCGGGGAGCTGTTTTTT | CASSYAENTGELFF
TRBJ2-5 | TRBV15 | . | once | TGTGCCACCAGCAGAGATAGGGCGAGGGCCTACCAAGAGACCCAGTACTTC | CATSRDRARAYQETQYF
TRBJ1-6 | TRBV10-3 | TRBD1 | . | TGTGCCAGCAGTCGACAGGGGATAGATTCACCCCTCCACTTT | CASSRQGIDSPLHF
TRBJ1-2 | TRBV15 | TRBD1 | . | TGTGCCACCAGCAGAGGGACAGGGCTGTTACGTGGCTACACCTTC | CATSRGTGLLRGYTF
TRBJ2-5 | TRBV20-1 | TRBD2 | . | TGCAGTGCTACGTGGGACTATAAAGAGACCCAGTACTTC | CSATWDYKETQYF
TRBJ2-7 | TRBV2 | TRBD1 | . | TGTGCCAGTAGGGGACAGGGTCTAGGAGAGCAGTACTTC | CASRGQGLGEQYF
TRBJ1-2 | TRBV19 | . | many | TGTGCCAGTAGTATGGCCAACTATGGCTACACCTTC | CASSMANYGYTF
TRBJ2-5 | TRBV20-1 | . | . | TGCAGTGCTACAACTCCCCGTGGGGATCCCGAGACCCAGTACTTC | CSATTPRGDPETQYF
TRBJ2-7 | TRBV2 | . | many | TGTGCCAGCAGTGAACAGTCGGGGTACGAGCAGTACTTC | CASSEQSGYEQYF
TRBJ1-4 | TRBV25-1 | TRBD1 | many | TGTGCCAGCGAGAAACAGGGGAGTCGGGAAAAACTGTTTTTT | CASEKQGSREKLFF